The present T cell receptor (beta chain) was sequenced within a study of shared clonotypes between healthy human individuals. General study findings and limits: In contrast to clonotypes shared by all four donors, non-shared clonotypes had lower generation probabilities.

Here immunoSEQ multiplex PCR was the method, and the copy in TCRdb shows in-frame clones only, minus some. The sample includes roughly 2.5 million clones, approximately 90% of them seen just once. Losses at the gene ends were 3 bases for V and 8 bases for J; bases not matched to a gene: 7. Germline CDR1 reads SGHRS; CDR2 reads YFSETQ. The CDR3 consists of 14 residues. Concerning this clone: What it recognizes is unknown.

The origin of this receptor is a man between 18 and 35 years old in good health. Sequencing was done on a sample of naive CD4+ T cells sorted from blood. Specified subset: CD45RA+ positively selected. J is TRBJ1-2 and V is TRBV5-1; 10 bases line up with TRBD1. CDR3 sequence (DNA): TGCGCCAGCAGCTCCGGGACAGGGGTGGAAGGCTACACCTTC. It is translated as CASSSGTGVEGYTF.